The 18 T cell receptor beta chains in this list originate from one sample, sequenced in a study of vaccination and CD4 T cells after COVID-19. No antigen has been assigned to these receptors. The assay that was used to sequence DNA from cultured CD4+ T cells was the Oncomine TCR Beta short-read assay. It was cultured CD4+ T cells from which genomic DNA was extracted. TCRdb analysed the PCR reads with MiXCR anew, one entry per CDR3 protein. This sample carries 8,000 to 10,000 distinct CDR3 sequences, about 35% of them seen once, and the ten largest clones take less than 35%. The treatment is: roughly ten-day PBMC culture with coronavirus spike peptide pools or control peptides (ViraFEST assay). Samples of CD4+ T cells were obtained from the unexposed donor before the COVID-19 pandemic (2011-2018). Material for sequencing was CD4+ T cells from blood, cultured in vitro. The receptors derive from a human donor in good health.

The chain employs TRBV6-1 and TRBJ1-1, with 10 bases matching TRBD1. This CDR3 has 17 residues. CDR1 and CDR2 (germline): MNHNS, SASEGT. The J segment lost 0 bases and the V segment lost 6 bases, leaving 10 bases of the junction unmatched. CDR3 region: CASSLGQGGQMNTEAFF. CDR3 sequence (DNA): TGTGCCAGCAGCCTAGGACAGGGGGGTCAAATGAACACTGAAGCTTTCTTT.

The rearrangement links TRBV5-4 to TRBJ1-6; D uncertain. Between the trimmed V and J ends, which lost 0 bases and 0 bases, there was a span of 4 bases. Per the germline V gene, CDR1 is SGHNT and CDR2 is YYREEE (reference sequence). The CDR3 contains 15 residues. The CDR3 is CASSLGSSYNSPLHF. CDR3 DNA: TGTGCCAGCAGCTTGGGAAGCTCCTATAATTCACCCCTCCACTTT.

The gene calls are TRBV6-2 or TRBV6-3 and TRBJ1-1, with D possibly being TRBD1 (5 bases). This CDR3 contains 14 residues. The V and J ends lost 6 bases and 3 bases respectively, with 14 bases between them. Germline CDR1 and CDR2: MNHEY and SVGEGT. The chain's CDR3 is CASSTVGGYTEAFF. The CDR3 nucleotides are TGTGCCAGCAGCACCGTGGGGGGATACACTGAAGCTTTCTTT.

This clonotype was found once. The chain recombines TRBV5-4 with TRBJ2-1, with 7 bases lining up with TRBD1. The CDR3 spans 14 residues. V was pared by 5 bases and J by 5 bases, with 7 bases of the junction left unmatched. Germline-derived CDR1 and CDR2 are SGHNT and YYREEE (reference sequence). CDR3 DNA: TGTGCCAGCAGAGATCTAGACAGGGACAATGAGCAGTTCTTC. This translates into CASRDLDRDNEQFF.

The table lists this clonotype with a few counts. This chain joins TRBV19 and TRBJ1-2; D possibly corresponds to TRBD1 (5 bases). There are 16 residues in the CDR3. Germline V gene data show CDR1 as LNHDA and CDR2 as SQIVND (reference sequence). V lost 4 bases to trimming and J lost 4 bases, with 19 bases between them. The CDR3 DNA reads TGTGCCAGTAGTAGGCCCCCGCCGACAGATACCTATGGCTACACCTTC. It codes for CASSRPPPTDTYGYTF.

J is TRBJ1-2 and V is TRBV5-4, with a weak D call TRBD1 (5 bases). In germline, CDR1 is SGHNT, CDR2 YYREEE (reference sequence). This CDR3 is built from 13 residues. Trimming took off 5 bases at V and 9 bases at J, with 17 bases between the two ends. In DNA, the CDR3 is TGTGCCAGCAGTGTGGGGGAAGGAGGCAGCTACACCTTC. Translated, it gives CASSVGEGGSYTF.

The gene calls are TRBV15 and TRBJ2-5; 15 bases map to TRBD2. Germline CDR1 LNHNV, CDR2 YYDKDF (reference sequence). The CDR3 length is 18 residues. V lost 4 bases and J lost 2; bases outside the gene matches: 8. CDR3 protein: CATSKGLAGGGGQETQYF. The CDR3 bases are TGTGCCACCAGCAAGGGACTAGCGGGAGGAGGAGGACAAGAGACCCAGTACTTC.

This clonotype has a handful of counts. CDR3 nucleotides: TGTGCCAGCAGTCTCCGTAGAAGGGACGAGCAGTACTTC. Translated: CASSLRRRDEQYF. The chain is built from TRBV6-1 and TRBJ2-7; D remains unclear. The V end lost 5 bases, the J end lost 5 bases, and 13 bases lay between the germline ends. There are 13 residues in the CDR3. Germline-derived CDR1 and CDR2 are MNHNS and SASEGT.

The rearrangement links TRBV11-3 to TRBJ1-2; 7 positions agree with TRBD1. This CDR3 is 13 amino acids long. The V and J ends lost 7 bases and 6 bases, in that order; junction bases with no gene match: 8. Per the germline V gene, CDR1 is SGHNT and CDR2 is YENEEA. The CDR3 region is CASTPRGSDGYTF. The CDR3 nucleotides read TGTGCCAGCACCCCCAGGGGGTCCGATGGCTACACCTTC. The variable domain in full, completed from reference TRBV11-3 and TRBJ1-2, reads EAGVVQSPRYKIIEKKQPVAFWCNPISGHNTLYWYLQNLGQGPELLIRYENEEAVDDSQLPKDRFSAERLKGVDSTLKIQPAELGDSAVYLCASTPRGSDGYTFGSGTRLTVV.

This clonotype has only a few counts. J is TRBJ1-2 and V is TRBV7-2, with 8 bases that match TRBD1. V dropped 1 base and J dropped 5; count of bases not matched to a gene: 3. CDR3 size: 14 residues. Germline V CDR1 and CDR2: SGHTA, FQGNSA. CDR3 nucleotide sequence: TGTGCCAGCAGCTTAGTCCAGGGGGCATATGGCTACACCTTC. Translated, it gives CASSLVQGAYGYTF.

Only a few counts were recorded for this clonotype. This chain links TRBV6-1 with TRBJ2-1; a possible D gene is TRBD2 (6 bases). V was clipped by 6 bases and J by 0 bases, with 12 bases between them. The CDR3 has 15 residues. CDR1 is MNHNS, CDR2 SASEGT, per germline. This CDR3 is CASSRGGISYNEQFF. CDR3 DNA: TGTGCCAGCAGCCGCGGCGGGATCTCCTACAATGAGCAGTTCTTC.

This clonotype was found a few times. The chain uses TRBV6-1 and TRBJ2-7, with 9 bases lining up with TRBD1. The germline V gene encodes CDR1 MNHNS and CDR2 SASEGT. The CDR3 is made up of 13 amino acids. Trimming cost V 7 bases and J 5 bases; bases outside gene matches: 6. The CDR3 DNA reads as TGTGCCAGCACGAGGGACAGGGTCCACGAGCAGTACTTC. Its protein is CASTRDRVHEQYF.

The chain links TRBV28 to TRBJ2-3; D call uncertain. The CDR3 extends over 16 amino acids. CDR1 is MDHEN, CDR2 SYDVKM, per germline. The V gene lost 5 bases and the J gene lost 2 bases, with 17 bases spanning the gap. The CDR3 DNA reads TGTGCCAGCAGTCTTGGACCGGGCGGTAACACAGATACGCAGTATTTT. Translating gives CASSLGPGGNTDTQYF.

This clonotype was detected a few times. The gene calls are TRBV20-1 and TRBJ2-2; D gene ambiguous. The CDR3 consists of 13 residues. Trimming shortened V by 1 base and J by 9 bases, and 12 bases separated the two germline ends. The germline V gene encodes CDR1 DFQATT and CDR2 SNEGSKA (reference sequence). CDR3 amino acids: CSARVPGPRELFF. The CDR3 DNA follows: TGCAGTGCTAGAGTACCGGGCCCCAGGGAGCTGTTTTTT.

V is TRBV4-2 and J is TRBJ2-2, with TRBD2 identical over 10 bases. This CDR3 spans 18 amino acids. V gave up 0 bases and J gave up 3 bases; unmatched junction bases: 7. Germline values: CDR1 LGHNA, CDR2 YNFKEQ. The CDR3 protein is CASSQDGRLAGDTGELFF. CDR3 coding DNA: TGTGCCAGCAGCCAAGATGGGAGGCTAGCGGGAGACACCGGGGAGCTGTTTTTT.

The chain uses TRBV20-1 and TRBJ1-1, with a tentative D call TRBD1 (5 bases). The germline V gene encodes CDR1 DFQATT and CDR2 SNEGSKA (reference sequence). This CDR3 is 14 amino acids long. V was shortened by 6 bases and J by 5 bases, with 19 bases between the two germline ends. CDR3: CSAPDYQGFTEAFF. DNA of the CDR3: TGCAGTGCCCCTGACTACCAGGGTTTTACTGAAGCTTTCTTT.

The chain joins TRBV7-2 to TRBJ2-1; D perhaps matches TRBD2 (7 bases). Germline V gene data show CDR1 as SGHTA and CDR2 as FQGNSA. This CDR3 has 16 residues. Trimming left V 1 base short and J 7 bases short, with 17 bases between. The CDR3 nucleotides are TGTGCCAGCAGCTTAGGGGGGCGGACTAGTAGGAATGAGCAGTTCTTC. It encodes CASSLGGRTSRNEQFF.

The chain has TRBV21-1 and TRBJ1-5. TRBV21-1 is a recognized pseudogene. CDR3 length: 13 amino acids. CDR3 coding DNA: TGTGCCAGACTCCCCAAGACAAGTCAGCCCCAGCATTTT. It encodes CARLPKTSQPQHF.